A selection of T cell receptor beta chains follows, all from one sample in a study of CD8 T cells in ankylosing spondylitis. Each CDR3 protein is one row after TCRdb ran MiXCR on the 5' RACE reads. The sample yields 80,000 to 100,000 distinct CDR3 sequences, about 8.6% seen once. The sample taken for sequencing was blood, either unsorted or a sorted T cell fraction (not recorded which). The source is a male donor with ankylosing spondylitis or in good health (not recorded which). The CDR3 runs from the conserved cysteine through the conserved F or W. The D gene is left open where the match is weak. The size entry is marked missing in some rows and otherwise reads once, few, many or a size class.

>14|-|TRBV12-3/TRBV12-4|many|TRBJ2-7
CASSMGLAGYEQYF
TGTGCCAGCAGCATGGGTCTAGCAGGCTACGAGCAGTACTTC
>17|-|TRBV7-9|-|TRBJ2-3
CASSPEVGAPKSDTQYF
TGTGCCAGCAGCCCGGAAGTCGGGGCGCCAAAATCAGATACGCAGTATTTT
>12|-|TRBV29-1|-|TRBJ2-5
CSVELGRETQYF
TGCAGCGTTGAATTGGGGAGGGAGACCCAGTACTTC
>13|TRBD1|TRBV4-3|many|TRBJ2-1
CASSQQQGFEQFF
TGCGCCAGCAGCCAACAACAGGGGTTTGAGCAGTTCTTC
>12|-|TRBV9|many|TRBJ1-2
CASSPGLFGYTF
TGTGCCAGCAGCCCAGGGTTGTTTGGCTACACCTTC
>15|-|TRBV2|many|TRBJ1-2
CASSDGDRLLFGYTF
TGTGCCAGCAGTGATGGGGACCGCTTGTTGTTTGGCTACACCTTC
>13|-|TRBV7-3|-|TRBJ1-5
CASSLSLNGPQHF
TGTGCCAGCAGCTTATCCCTGAACGGCCCCCAGCATTTT
>15|-|TRBV20-1|many|TRBJ2-2
CSATVGGRRDGELFF
TGCAGTGCTACCGTCGGGGGTCGTAGGGACGGGGAGCTGTTTTTT
>15|TRBD2|TRBV9|many|TRBJ2-1
CASSVGRGVYNEQFF
TGTGCCAGCAGCGTCGGGCGGGGGGTTTACAATGAGCAGTTCTTC
>14|TRBD1|TRBV27|many|TRBJ2-5
CASSLIGGVKTQYF
TGTGCCAGCAGTTTAATAGGGGGCGTAAAGACCCAGTACTTC
>15|TRBD1|TRBV9|many|TRBJ2-2
CASSVETGDTGELFF
TGTGCCAGCAGCGTAGAGACAGGGGACACCGGGGAGCTGTTTTTT
>15|-|TRBV7-7|many|TRBJ2-3
CASSLGTALTDTQYF
TGTGCTAGCAGCTTAGGAACTGCGCTCACAGATACGCAGTATTTT
>15|TRBD2|TRBV2|-|TRBJ2-1
CASSERGEGYNEQFF
TGTGCCAGCAGTGAACGGGGGGAGGGATACAATGAGCAGTTCTTC
>15|TRBD1|TRBV5-1|many|TRBJ2-1
CASSQRQGNYNEQFF
TGCGCCAGCAGCCAAAGACAGGGCAACTACAATGAGCAGTTCTTC
>14|-|TRBV12-3/TRBV12-4|few|TRBJ2-3
CASSLGTDQTTQYF
TGTGCCAGCAGTCTAGGGACCGACCAGACGACGCAGTATTTT
>14|-|TRBV20-1|many|TRBJ2-3
CSARARGTTDTQYF
TGCAGTGCTAGAGCTCGGGGGACCACAGATACGCAGTATTTT
>18|TRBD2|TRBV11-2|many|TRBJ2-4
CASSSLTGTSGRWDIQYF
TGTGCCAGCAGCTCCCTCACCGGGACTAGCGGGAGGTGGGACATTCAGTACTTC
>15|-|TRBV7-2|-|TRBJ2-2
CASSATAWNTGELFF
TGTGCCAGCAGCGCGACCGCTTGGAACACCGGGGAGCTGTTTTTT
>13|-|TRBV12-3/TRBV12-4|many|TRBJ1-1
CASSLQGDTEAFF
TGTGCCAGCAGTTTGCAGGGCGACACTGAAGCTTTCTTT
>14|-|TRBV6-4|once|TRBJ2-1
CASSPEGLYNEQFF
TGTGCCAGCAGTCCCGAGGGCCTCTACAATGAGCAGTTCTTC
>16|-|TRBV4-3|many|TRBJ1-3
CASSQARFGPGNTIYF
TGCGCCAGCAGCCAAGCCCGTTTCGGCCCTGGAAACACCATATATTTT
>14|TRBD1|TRBV12-3/TRBV12-4|many|TRBJ2-3
CASSWAQGTDTQYF
TGTGCCAGCAGTTGGGCACAGGGGACAGATACGCAGTATTTT
>15|TRBD1|TRBV12-3/TRBV12-4|many|TRBJ2-1
CASSTDRGTYNEQFF
TGTGCCAGCAGTACTGACAGGGGTACCTACAATGAGCAGTTCTTC
>15|TRBD1|TRBV28|few|TRBJ1-2
CASTPNIGTGEGYTF
TGTGCCAGCACCCCCAACATTGGGACAGGGGAAGGCTACACCTTC
>15|TRBD1|TRBV6-5|many|TRBJ2-3
CASSYNDRGADTQYF
TGTGCCAGCAGTTATAACGACAGGGGGGCAGATACGCAGTATTTT
>13|-|TRBV6-1|many|TRBJ1-4
CASTPGLNEKLFF
TGTGCCAGCACCCCGGGACTTAATGAAAAACTGTTTTTT
>14|-|TRBV7-2|few|TRBJ1-1
CASSFQTDTTEAFF
TGTGCCAGCAGCTTCCAGACAGATACCACTGAAGCTTTCTTT